The 23 T cell receptor beta chains below all came from one sample that was sequenced in a study of OX40 agonist ivuxolimab in advanced cancers. Profiling relied on immunoSEQ multiplex PCR, and the TCRdb table lists in-frame clones only, not all of them. In the table there are 150,000 to 190,000 clones, approximately 94% of which are singletons. The starting material was CD4+ or CD8+ T cells sorted from blood, obtained in a trial of the OX40 agonist ivuxolimab. Receptor source: an adult with an advanced solid tumor such as melanoma, head and neck, liver or kidney cancer.

V usage is TRBV5-1 and J usage is TRBJ2-3; 14 bases are a match to TRBD2. After removal of 0 bases from V and 6 bases from J, the junction contained 6 bases not matched to a gene. The CDR3 contains 17 residues. Germline V gene data show CDR1 as SGHRS and CDR2 as YFSETQ. CDR3: CASSLVTSGRVSDTQYF. DNA for the CDR3: TGCGCCAGCAGCTTGGTGACTAGCGGGAGGGTATCGGATACGCAGTATTTT.

This clone turned up a few times. The genes are TRBV19 and TRBJ2-7; no reliable D call. Germline CDR1 LNHDA, CDR2 SQIVND (reference sequence). The CDR3 is 14 amino acids. Trimming stripped 0 bases from V and 2 bases from J, with 8 bases between. CDR3 region: CASSIDLWTYEQYF. Here the CDR3 DNA reads TGTGCCAGTAGTATAGATCTCTGGACCTACGAGCAGTACTTC.

This clone occurred once. The chain links TRBV29-1 to TRBJ2-3; TRBD1 matches 8 bases. After removal of 6 bases from V and 3 bases from J, the junction contained 5 bases not matched to a gene. The germline V gene has CDR1 SQVTM and CDR2 ANQGSEA. This CDR3 is built from 13 residues. CDR3 loop: CSVDRTGTDTQYF. CDR3 sequence (DNA): TGCAGCGTGGATCGGACAGGGACAGATACGCAGTATTTT.

This clone was counted between two and nine times. The chain uses TRBV7-3 and TRBJ2-2; TRBD1 aligns across 7 bases. This CDR3 has 15 amino acids. In germline, CDR1 is SGHTA, CDR2 FQGTGA. The V and J ends lost 2 bases and 1 base, in that order; junction bases with no gene match: 1. The CDR3 DNA follows: TGTGCCAGCAGCTTAGGGGACAGGAACACCGGGGAGCTGTTTTTT. Its translation is CASSLGDRNTGELFF.

The chain joins TRBV7-2 to TRBJ2-7; a weak D match, TRBD2 (6 bases). Between the trimmed V and J ends, which lost 4 bases and 2 bases, there was a span of 15 bases. Germline V gene lookup returns CDR1 SGHTA and CDR2 FQGNSA. There are 15 residues in the CDR3. CDR3 residues: CASSSSAGSPYEQYF. CDR3 in DNA: TGTGCCAGCAGCTCTAGTGCGGGATCCCCCTACGAGCAGTACTTC.

The chain joins TRBV12-5 to TRBJ1-1; 8 positions match TRBD1. Germline V gives CDR1 LGHNT, CDR2 FRNRAP. V trimming: 9 bases; J trimming: 2 bases; junction bases outside the gene matches: 11. The CDR3 runs 15 residues. In DNA form, the CDR3 reads TGTGCTAGCGAGCCCCCAGGGGGCGCAAACACTGAAGCTTTCTTT. As protein: CASEPPGGANTEAFF.

The genes are TRBV5-1 and TRBJ2-1; no firm D call. Trimming removed 5 bases at V and 6 bases at J, with 12 bases between. From germline, CDR1 is SGHRS and CDR2 YFSETQ. CDR3 length equals 13 residues. The DNA of the CDR3 is TGCGCCAGCAGTTCCCCTCCCCCCAATGAGCAGTTCTTC. Protein product: CASSSPPPNEQFF.

This clone was seen once. The V call is TRBV9, the J call TRBJ2-2, with a tentative D call TRBD2 (6 bases). This CDR3 has 16 amino acids. Germline V lookup: CDR1 SGDLS, CDR2 YYNGEE. V gave up 0 bases and J gave up 7 bases, with 16 bases separating them. CDR3 nucleotide sequence: TGTGCCAGCAGCGTAGCTAGGACGGGAGTTGACGGGGAGCTGTTTTTT. It yields the protein CASSVARTGVDGELFF. The complete variable domain, with remaining parts taken from reference TRBV9 and TRBJ2-2, reads DSGVTQTPKHLITATGQRVTLRCSPRSGDLSVYWYQQSLDQGLQFLIQYYNGEERAKGNILERFSAQQFPDLHSELNLSSLELGDSALYFCASSVARTGVDGELFFGEGSRLTVL.

V gene TRBV9 combines with J gene TRBJ1-1, with D unresolved. Trimming stripped 3 bases from V and 4 bases from J, with 13 bases between. Germline loops: CDR1 SGDLS, CDR2 YYNGEE. The CDR3 extends over 14 amino acids. The CDR3 bases are TGTGCCAGCAGCGCCAGGACCATGGCCACTGAAGCTTTCTTT. Protein sequence: CASSARTMATEAFF.

CDR3 nucleotide sequence: TGTGCCAGCAGCGTCGGCTCAAGAAACACCATATATTTT. It codes for CASSVGSRNTIYF. This sequence joins TRBV9 and TRBJ1-3; D gene unclear. CDR1 is SGDLS and CDR2 is YYNGEE in the germline V gene. This CDR3 comprises 13 residues. Between the trimmed V and J ends, which lost 2 bases and 5 bases, there was a span of 8 bases.

The rearrangement joins TRBV7-6 to TRBJ2-2; D is tentatively TRBD1 or TRBD2 (6 bases each). V was shortened by 3 bases and J by 6 bases, with 17 bases between the two germline ends. The CDR3 has 16 residues. CDR1 SGHVS and CDR2 FNYEAQ come from the germline V gene. CDR3 sequence reads: CASSFPGGPGAGELFF. For the CDR3, the DNA is TGTGCCAGCAGCTTCCCCGGGGGCCCTGGCGCCGGGGAGCTGTTTTTT.

The V call is TRBV10-3, the J call TRBJ2-7; weak D call: TRBD2 (5 bases). Per germline, CDR1 ENHRY and CDR2 SYGVKD. V lost 7 bases to trimming and J lost 3 bases, with 22 bases between them. The CDR3 runs to 16 residues. DNA for the CDR3: TGTGCCATCACCTTTGGACCGACGGAGGACGGCTACGAGCAGTACTTC. This codes for CAITFGPTEDGYEQYF.

The chain has TRBV7-9 and TRBJ2-3; TRBD2 aligns across 13 bases. Looked up from germline, CDR1 is SEHNR and CDR2 is FQNEAQ (reference sequence). After removal of 5 bases from V and 2 bases from J, the junction contained 7 bases not matched to a gene. This CDR3 is 17 amino acids long. CDR3 protein: CASSPLLAGGNTDTQYF. The DNA for the CDR3 is TGTGCCAGCAGCCCTTTACTAGCGGGGGGGAACACAGATACGCAGTATTTT.

This chain uses TRBV2 with TRBJ2-5; D call uncertain. Germline V gene lookup returns CDR1 SNHLY and CDR2 FYNNEI. V was pared by 3 bases and J by 5 bases, with 7 bases between. The CDR3 has 12 amino acids. CDR3 region: CASSDFGETQYF. Here the CDR3 DNA reads TGTGCCAGCAGTGATTTTGGGGAGACCCAGTACTTC.

The CDR3 DNA reads as TGCAGCGTCACCTCCGTACAGGGGGCTGAGCATTTT. Its protein product is CSVTSVQGAEHF. The chain carries TRBV29-1 and TRBJ1-5, with 9 bases fitting TRBD1. The CDR3 sequence is 12 residues long. Trimming removed 6 bases from V and 14 bases from J; junction bases left unmatched: 11. Germline-derived CDR1 and CDR2 are SQVTM and ANQGSEA.

This sequence joins TRBV4-1 and TRBJ1-4; 10 bases line up with TRBD1. Germline V lookup: CDR1 MGHRA, CDR2 YSYEKL. Unmatched junction bases numbered 7, after V lost 3 bases and J lost 3 bases. This CDR3 spans 17 amino acids. CDR3 nucleotides: TGCGCCAGCAGCCAGAGACCGGGACAGGGGTCTAATGAAAAACTGTTTTTT. It codes for CASSQRPGQGSNEKLFF.

V is TRBV10-3 and J is TRBJ2-3; the match to TRBD1 covers 8 bases. Trimming at V came to 6 bases and at J to 5 bases, leaving 7 bases not matched to a gene. The CDR3 loop spans 14 amino acids. Germline CDR1 reads ENHRY; CDR2 reads SYGVKD. CDR3 region: CAISPRQGRDTQYF. CDR3 DNA: TGTGCCATCAGCCCGAGACAGGGGAGAGATACGCAGTATTTT.

V is TRBV9 and J is TRBJ1-4; D perhaps matches TRBD1 (6 bases). Germline V gene data show CDR1 as SGDLS and CDR2 as YYNGEE. This CDR3 contains 18 residues. The ends were cut back, 0 bases at V and 4 bases at J, with 19 bases in the middle. The CDR3 here is CASSVAHGGAAGNEKLFF. CDR3 sequence (DNA): TGTGCCAGCAGCGTAGCTCACGGGGGGGCGGCAGGTAATGAAAAACTGTTTTTT.

The sample holds one count of this clone. Different DNA sequences within this sample yield the same CDR3. The V and J genes are TRBV6-5 and TRBJ1-1, with D hard to call. This CDR3 has 13 residues. The germline V and J ends were trimmed by 6 bases and 2 bases, with 10 bases remaining between them. Germline values: CDR1 MNHEY, CDR2 SVGAGI. CDR3 nucleotides: TGTGCCAGCAGCCGGACGGTTAACACTGAAGCTTTCTTT. Its protein product is CASSRTVNTEAFF.

The J gene is TRBJ2-1, the V gene TRBV20-1, with 7 bases that match TRBD2. The CDR3 is made up of 11 amino acids. Germline V CDR1 and CDR2: DFQATT, SNEGSKA (reference sequence). V was clipped by 5 bases and J by 15 bases; unmatched bases: 10. This CDR3 is CSAETSYHRFF. CDR3 in DNA: TGCAGTGCTGAGACTAGCTATCATCGGTTCTTC.

The rearrangement joins TRBV25-1 to TRBJ1-2, with unresolved D. This CDR3 region has 13 residues. Trimming stripped 4 bases from V and 1 base from J, with 7 bases between. Germline V gives CDR1 MGHDK, CDR2 SYGVNS. CDR3 protein: CASSVAGNYGYTF. Written as DNA, the CDR3 is TGTGCCAGCAGTGTGGCGGGTAACTATGGCTACACCTTC.

This chain connects TRBV7-2 to TRBJ1-1, with D hard to call. Deletions cut 3 bases from V and 0 bases from J, with 11 bases between. Germline loops: CDR1 SGHTA, CDR2 FQGNSA. This CDR3 has 15 residues. CDR3 sequence (DNA): TGTGCCAGCAGCTTCATGACCCCCATGAACACTGAAGCTTTCTTT. Translated, it gives CASSFMTPMNTEAFF.

To note about this clone: One end of the junction fails to match germline, which may point to a read error. The CDR3 loop is CASSPPGTANYGYTF. Here the CDR3 DNA reads TGTGCCAGCAGCCCGCCGGGTACCGCTAACTATGGCTACACCTTC. J is TRBJ1-2 and V is TRBV5-1, with D hard to call. Germline-derived CDR1 and CDR2 are SGHRS and YFSETQ. This CDR3 is 15 amino acids long.